These 3 T cell receptor beta chains came from one sample sequenced in a study of breast tumors, draining lymph nodes, adjacent tissues. TCRdb processed the multiplex PCR reads anew with MiXCR; each CDR3 protein has one entry. The repertoire has some 65,000 distinct CDR3 sequences, roughly 40% of them found once; the top ten carry around 8%. The sample taken for sequencing was breast tumor tissue. All receptors come from a female donor with breast cancer. Some clones in this sample may be carry-over from other donors' samples.

V is TRBV20-1 and J is TRBJ2-1; the D gene is possibly TRBD2 (6 bases). This CDR3 region has 14 residues. Germline V CDR1 and CDR2: DFQATT, SNEGSKA (reference sequence). The V and J ends lost 6 bases and 7 bases respectively, with 19 bases between them. CDR3 sequence: CSASSVGTRNEQFF. The CDR3, as DNA: TGCAGTGCCAGCAGCGTAGGGACTCGGAATGAGCAGTTCTTC.

The chain couples TRBV7-3 to TRBJ2-5; D is possibly TRBD2 (5 bases). Germline CDR1 is SGHTA and CDR2 is FQGTGA. This CDR3 is built from 15 residues. The CDR3 loop is CAGSLIGSGSETQYF. The CDR3 DNA reads TGTGCTGGCAGCTTAATCGGGTCGGGGTCAGAGACCCAGTACTTC.

This clonotype was counted at least ten times. The V gene is TRBV18, the J gene TRBJ1-2; 9 positions agree with TRBD1. The length of the CDR3 is 16 residues. CDR1 and CDR2 from the germline V gene are KGHSH and LQKENI. V shed 4 bases, J shed 3 bases, and the junction held 9 bases outside the gene matches. As DNA, the CDR3 is TGTGCCAGCTCACGAGGGACAGGGTTAACCTACTATGGCTACACCTTC. Residues: CASSRGTGLTYYGYTF.